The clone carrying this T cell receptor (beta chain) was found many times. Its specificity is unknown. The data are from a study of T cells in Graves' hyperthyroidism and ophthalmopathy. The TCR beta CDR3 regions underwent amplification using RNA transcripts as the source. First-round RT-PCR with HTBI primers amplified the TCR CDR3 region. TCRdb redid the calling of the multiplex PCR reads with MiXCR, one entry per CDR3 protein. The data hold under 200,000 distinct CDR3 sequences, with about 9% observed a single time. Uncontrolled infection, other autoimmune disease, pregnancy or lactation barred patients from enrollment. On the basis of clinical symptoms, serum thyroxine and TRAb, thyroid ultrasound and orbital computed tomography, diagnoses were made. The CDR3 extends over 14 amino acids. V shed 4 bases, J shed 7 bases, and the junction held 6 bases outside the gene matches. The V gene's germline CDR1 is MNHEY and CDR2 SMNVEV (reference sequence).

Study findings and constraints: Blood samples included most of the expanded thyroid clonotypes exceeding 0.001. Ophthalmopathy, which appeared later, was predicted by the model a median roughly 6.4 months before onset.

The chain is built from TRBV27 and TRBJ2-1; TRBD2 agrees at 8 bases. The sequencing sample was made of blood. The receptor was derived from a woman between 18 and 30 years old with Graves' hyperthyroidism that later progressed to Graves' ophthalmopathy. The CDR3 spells CASSYGGGRNEQFF. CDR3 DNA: TGTGCCAGCAGTTACGGGGGGGGTAGGAATGAGCAGTTCTTC.